This T cell receptor beta chain was observed in a study of blood T cell repertoires in COVID-19. At the level of the study: COVID-19 samples, acute and convalescent, were from the United States, Italy and Spain.

Germline-derived CDR1 and CDR2 are SGDLS and YYNGEE. The CDR3 consists of 15 residues. J gave up 5 bases and V 0 bases, and 3 bases lay outside the gene matches. Source study methods: Reference gene primer amplification in the assay estimated nucleated cell counts. Here immunoSEQ multiplex PCR was the method, and the copy in TCRdb shows in-frame clones only, minus some. V and J calls and clone size are as listed in that table; D and trimming were resolved from the DNA. The sample has 30,000 to 35,000 clones, about 88% seen once. The chain is built from TRBV9 and TRBJ2-1, with TRBD2 matching over 9 bases. The origin of this receptor is a man between 65 and 85 years old with acute or convalescent COVID-19. What was sequenced was peripheral blood. The CDR3 loop is CASSVVPSGNNEQFF. The CDR3 nucleotides are TGTGCCAGCAGCGTAGTGCCTAGCGGGAACAATGAGCAGTTCTTC.